This T cell receptor (beta chain) emerged from a study of cytomegalovirus exposure and HLA in healthy donors (dated by TCRdb to 2015 to 2018). In terms of the full investigation: According to an earlier analysis of 587 of the donors, 200 million or so T cells yielded approximately 120 million unique TCR beta sequences and 276 Gb of sequence data. Around 320 gigabases of sequencing data and roughly 90 million unique TCR sequences were included in an early release covering roughly 600 HLA-typed donors. The genetic ancestry cluster associated with self-reported Caucasian donors included 80% to 90% of the roughly 390 genotyped donors. The aim of the study was to test whether cataloging public T cell receptors could identify signatures of past pathogen exposure. The T cell repertoires of 670 or so subjects were profiled by immunosequencing and related to cytomegalovirus serostatus. In addition to the first cohort of around 670 subjects, a separate validation cohort of under 150 different subjects was used. The study combined high-throughput TCR immunosequencing, statistical association of individual TCRs with disease status, and machine learning to predict cytomegalovirus infection status. To study patterns of TCR occurrence, a later analysis re-analyzed previously published TCR beta repertoires from 500 to 850 donors and added high-resolution HLA genotyping. The later analysis used no new phenotypic data to find candidate immune exposures, relying instead on TCR beta sequences and their occurrence across donors. An earlier analysis of 587 of the donors used high-throughput TCR beta sequencing to judge whether each TCR beta V gene segment behaved as functional or pseudogenic. Donor age, sex, ethnicity and CMV serostatus were collected together with the repertoire data. Genome-wide SNP genotypes for about 65% of the 666 donors were used in a later genetic analysis, which treated that subset as a discovery cohort. All discovery cohort repertoires had been generated using a single sequencing platform. HLA typing included class I and class II loci at four-digit resolution. Typing coverage differed by locus: A, B, C, DRB1 and DQB1 were typed in about 629-640 donors, DQA1 in about 500, DPA1 in roughly 590, and DPB1 in 450 to 490. A few DR-DQ haplotypes were handled as single units for association and clustering because linkage in the cohort was strong. Across approximately 420 genotyped donors of the cohort, an average of 235,054 unique TCR beta nucleotide sequences per donor were sequenced, and roughly a sixth of those sequences were non-productive.

V lost 4 bases and J lost 7 bases; the stretch between them is 11 bases long. There are 13 amino acids in the CDR3, from cysteine to phenylalanine inclusive. The only DNA kept is the CDR3, 39 bases in frame from the first base. CDR1 and CDR2 were assigned from the germline V gene as SGHTA and FQGNSA. Results and caveats for the whole study, not just this receptor: Sequencing depth was assumed to be roughly uniform across donors in the presence/absence analyses, though that assumption may not hold. In the study, around 160 TCR beta chains were listed as associated with cytomegalovirus. When HLA alleles, especially DR and DQ, strongly co-occurred, attributing TCR associations to individual alleles was difficult. The only immune exposure information available for the cohort was CMV serostatus. The sequencing pipeline was judged likely to have produced a cluster of highly shared sequence variants as a technical artifact. The authors suggested that the approach could potentially be generalized to other disease states and immunological phenotypes. Because the 87-base-pair reads could not distinguish some IMGT-functional V segments, including TRBV6-2 and TRBV6-3, those segments were excluded. HLA typing was unavailable for some donors at each locus, so association tests used only the typed subset. A further reported finding was that TCR beta sequences accurately predicted the HLA-A and HLA-B alleles for most subjects in the first cohort. A later analysis associated 16,951 TCR beta sequences with specific HLA alleles at a false discovery rate of 0.05. According to a later analysis, most CMV-associated TCR beta chains appeared to be HLA-restricted, and the HLA associations seemed to be driven largely by CMV exposure. In an earlier analysis of roughly 500 of the donors, most TCR beta V segments appeared in productive rearrangements about 90% or about 30% of the time, broadly matching IMGT annotations. Correlated functional status among segregating V segments might be attributable to linkage disequilibrium, but an unknown experimental factor could not be ruled out. Several of the top co-occurrence clusters appeared to be linked to parvovirus B19, influenza, CMV and Epstein-Barr virus, according to a later analysis. In a later genetic analysis, fewer N-insertions in productive TCRs were reported among donors in an Asian-associated ancestry cluster than the roughly 710-donor mean. In a later analysis, TCR association rates were found to vary across HLA loci, with the most associated TCRs seen for DRB1 alleles and the fewest for HLA-C alleles. A few of the identified cytomegalovirus-associated TCR beta chains were confirmed in vitro to be specific for cytomegalovirus antigens. Some 15 rarely observed V segments, including chromosome 9 orphons, were excluded from the earlier analysis of several hundred of the donors because counts were too low. In a later genetic analysis, a missense DCLRE1C variant was associated with V-gene and J-gene trimming of TCR beta chains, and the association was replicated in an independent cohort. Across donors, most TCR sequences were observed very rarely, whereas some public TCRs were present in many individuals. Compared with equally common non-associated chains, HLA-associated TCR beta chains in a later analysis were more clonally expanded and had lower generation probabilities. The classifier was reported to diagnose cytomegalovirus status with high specificity and sensitivity in both the original cohort and the validation cohort. The cohort was sequenced for TCR beta chains only, and without alpha or paired-chain data the features that could be detected were limited.

Libraries were built with the immunoSEQ multiplex PCR assay. For the multiplex PCR, a mixture combining 60 forward primers for TCR Vbeta segments and 13 reverse primers for TCR Jbeta segments was used. A multiplex PCR assay on genomic DNA amplified the CDR3 region of rearranged TCR beta genes. The amplified TCR beta libraries were sequenced on the Illumina HiSeq System as 87-base-pair reads. Per the original workflow: In a later analysis, tens of millions of unique TCR beta chains were counted across the 650 to 700 repertoires, and around 10 million of these chains were shared by at least two donors. Raw reads were error-corrected and collapsed into unique sequences by a nearest-neighbor algorithm in which closely related sequences were merged to remove PCR and sequencing errors. CDR3 sequences were aligned to IMGT reference sequences to assign V, D and J gene segments. For a sequence to be retained, a match of at least six nucleotides was required to both a V gene segment and a J gene segment. A rearrangement counted as productive if the CDR3 had no stop codons and remained in frame with V and J, and every other rearrangement counted as non-productive. Following IMGT convention, CDR3 was defined as the stretch from the second conserved V-encoded cysteine up to the conserved J-encoded phenylalanine. The earlier analysis of fewer than 750 of the donors excluded sequences that lacked an unambiguous match to a single V gene segment. An earlier analysis of a few hundred of the donors called V segments functional above 56.7% productive rearrangements and segregating when the between-donor standard deviation exceeded 5%. To diagnose cytomegalovirus status from the catalog of TCR beta chain sequences, a statistical classification framework was built. In a later analysis, TCR nucleotide sequences were compared against IMGT/GENE-DB human TR gene sequences so that V and J genes could be assigned. The TCRdist pipeline was used in a later analysis to assign CDR3 sequences and most-parsimonious VDJ recombination scenarios. In a later analysis, each TCR beta chain was defined by its CDR3 amino acid sequence together with its V-gene family, and reads without a unique V-gene family were excluded. As a way to deal with suspected cross-contamination and a sequencing artifact, a later analysis dropped under 600 nucleotide sequences that were highly shared and had low generation probability. In a later analysis, a clonal expansion index for each public chain was calculated from normalized within-repertoire ranks of inferred template counts. In a later analysis, generation probabilities were computed with a VDJ recombination model fitted to out-of-frame rearrangements, and the resulting probabilities were checked against IGoR. In a later analysis, TCR-TCR, TCR-HLA and TCR-CMV co-occurrence was scored with hypergeometric tests, and a repertoire-size bias correction was applied to TCR pairs. A later analysis estimated false discovery rates by permuting HLA or CMV assignments 20 times. A later analysis grouped co-occurring TCRs with DBSCAN, adding TCRdist sequence similarity when clustering within HLA-allele-positive subsets. Repertoires with fewer than 30,000 or more than 120,000 public chains were left out of co-occurrence clustering, as were five repertoires with anomalous nucleotide sharing. This is the immuneACCESS table as TCRdb keeps it, with only in-frame sequences that have V and J called. A part of the clones is gone; compared with another copy, unresolved V genes explain less than half, and the rest is unexplained. The D gene and trimming were derived from the DNA, and the V and J assignments and clone size from that table. For this sample there are approximately 120,000 clones; around 78% appear just once. The top ten clonotypes cover approximately 3.8% of the sample.

The cohort was made up of hundreds of healthy bone marrow donors. At the time of sampling, all cohort members were nominally healthy, though unrecorded immune exposures were likely present. The donor was CMV seronegative and belonged to the group of over 350 seronegative cohort members. A peripheral blood sample was collected from each donor, and TCR beta sequencing was performed on peripheral blood mononuclear cells. Genomic DNA extraction from the blood cell samples was performed with the Qiagen DNeasy Blood Extraction Kit. With regard to this clone: Its cognate antigen has yet to be identified. No base quality values were provided; no much bigger clone lies one nucleotide off.

The chain employs TRBV7-2 and TRBJ2-1; a weak D assignment points to TRBD2 (6 bases agree). This clonotype originated in a man aged 35 to 55 in good health and CMV-seronegative. The sequenced sample consisted of PBMCs. The nucleotide sequence is given as TGTGCCAGCAGCTCGACAAGCGGGAATGAGCAGTTCTTC. This is translated as CASSSTSGNEQFF.